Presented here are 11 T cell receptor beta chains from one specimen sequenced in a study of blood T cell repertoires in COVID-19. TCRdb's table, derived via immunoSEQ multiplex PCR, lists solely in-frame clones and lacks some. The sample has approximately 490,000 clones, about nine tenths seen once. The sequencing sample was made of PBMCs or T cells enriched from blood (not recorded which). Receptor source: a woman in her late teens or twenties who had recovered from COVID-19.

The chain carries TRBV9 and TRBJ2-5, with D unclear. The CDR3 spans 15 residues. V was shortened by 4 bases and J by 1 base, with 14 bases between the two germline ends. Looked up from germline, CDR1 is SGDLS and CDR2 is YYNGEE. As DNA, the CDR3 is TGTGCCAGCAGCCCCCAAGTCGGAGCCCAAGAGACCCAGTACTTC. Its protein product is CASSPQVGAQETQYF. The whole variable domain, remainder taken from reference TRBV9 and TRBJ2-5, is DSGVTQTPKHLITATGQRVTLRCSPRSGDLSVYWYQQSLDQGLQFLIQYYNGEERAKGNILERFSAQQFPDLHSELNLSSLELGDSALYFCASSPQVGAQETQYFGPGTRLLVL.

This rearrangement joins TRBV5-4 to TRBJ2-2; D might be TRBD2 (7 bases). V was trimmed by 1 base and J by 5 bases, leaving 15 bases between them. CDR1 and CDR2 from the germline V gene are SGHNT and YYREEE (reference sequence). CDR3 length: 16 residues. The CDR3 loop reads CASSLYAGRGTGELFF. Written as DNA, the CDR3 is TGTGCCAGCAGCTTGTACGCGGGGAGGGGGACCGGGGAGCTGTTTTTT.

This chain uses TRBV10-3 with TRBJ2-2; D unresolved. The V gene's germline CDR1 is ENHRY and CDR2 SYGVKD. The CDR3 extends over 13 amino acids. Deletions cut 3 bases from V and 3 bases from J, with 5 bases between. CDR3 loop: CAISDSDTGELFF. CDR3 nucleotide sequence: TGTGCCATCAGTGATTCAGACACCGGGGAGCTGTTTTTT.

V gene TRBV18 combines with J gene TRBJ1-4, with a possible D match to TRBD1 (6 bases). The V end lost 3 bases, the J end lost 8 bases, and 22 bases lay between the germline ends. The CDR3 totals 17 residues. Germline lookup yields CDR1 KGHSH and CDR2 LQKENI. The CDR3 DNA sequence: TGTGCCAGCTCACCCCTATCCCCCGGGACAAGGCAAGAAAAACTGTTTTTT. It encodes CASSPLSPGTRQEKLFF.

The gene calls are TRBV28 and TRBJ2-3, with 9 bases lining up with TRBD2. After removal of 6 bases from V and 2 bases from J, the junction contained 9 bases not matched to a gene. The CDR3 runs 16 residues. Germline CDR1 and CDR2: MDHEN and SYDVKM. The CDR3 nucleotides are TGTGCCAGCAGCCCCCCCGCGGGAGGGGTCACAGATACGCAGTATTTT. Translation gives CASSPPAGGVTDTQYF.

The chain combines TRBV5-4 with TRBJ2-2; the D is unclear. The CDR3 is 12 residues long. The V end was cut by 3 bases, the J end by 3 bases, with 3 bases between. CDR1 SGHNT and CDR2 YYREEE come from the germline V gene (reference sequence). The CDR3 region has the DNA TGTGCCAGCAGCTCAGACACCGGGGAGCTGTTTTTT. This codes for CASSSDTGELFF. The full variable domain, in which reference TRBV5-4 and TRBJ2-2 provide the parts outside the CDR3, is ETGVTQSPTHLIKTRGQQVTLRCSSQSGHNTVSWYQQALGQGPQFIFQYYREEENGRGNFPPRFSGLQFPNYSSELNVNALELDDSALYLCASSSDTGELFFGEGSRLTVL.

In DNA, the CDR3 is TGTGCCAGTAGTATCCTTCGACAGGGGGCTGAAGCTTTCTTT. It is translated as CASSILRQGAEAFF. The V gene is TRBV19, the J gene TRBJ1-1; 9 bases agree with TRBD1. This CDR3 region has 14 residues. With V trimmed by 3 bases and J by 6 bases, 5 bases remained unmatched. The germline CDR1 and CDR2 sequences are LNHDA and SQIVND (reference sequence).

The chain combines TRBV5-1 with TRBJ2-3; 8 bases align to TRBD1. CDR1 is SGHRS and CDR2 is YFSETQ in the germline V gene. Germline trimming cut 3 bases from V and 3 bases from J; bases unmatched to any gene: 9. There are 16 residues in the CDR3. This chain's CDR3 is CASSWRTGWATDTQYF. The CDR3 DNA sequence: TGCGCCAGCAGCTGGAGGACAGGGTGGGCGACAGATACGCAGTATTTT.

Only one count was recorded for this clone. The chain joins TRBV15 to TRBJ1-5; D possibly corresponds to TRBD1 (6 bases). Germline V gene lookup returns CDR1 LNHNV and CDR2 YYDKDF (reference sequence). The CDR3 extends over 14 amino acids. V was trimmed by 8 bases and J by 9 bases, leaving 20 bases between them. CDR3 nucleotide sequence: TGTGCCACCGAATTTCGGGGCAGGGGTAGGCCCCAGCATTTT. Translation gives CATEFRGRGRPQHF. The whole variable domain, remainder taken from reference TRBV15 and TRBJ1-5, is DAMVIQNPRYQVTQFGKPVTLSCSQTLNHNVMYWYQQKSSQAPKLLFHYYDKDFNNEADTPDNFQSRRPNTSFCFLDIRSPGLGDTAMYLCATEFRGRGRPQHFGDGTRLSIL.

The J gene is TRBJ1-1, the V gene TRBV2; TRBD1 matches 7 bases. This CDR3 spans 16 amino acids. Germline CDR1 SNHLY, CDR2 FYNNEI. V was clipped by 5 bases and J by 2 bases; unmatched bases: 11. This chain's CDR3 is CASSSRDSDPNTEAFF. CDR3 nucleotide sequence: TGTGCCAGCAGTTCCCGGGACAGCGACCCCAACACTGAAGCTTTCTTT.

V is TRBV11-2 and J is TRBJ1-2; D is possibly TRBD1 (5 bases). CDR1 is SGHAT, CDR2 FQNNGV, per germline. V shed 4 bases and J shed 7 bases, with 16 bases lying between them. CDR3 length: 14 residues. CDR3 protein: CASSSTRAAAGYTF. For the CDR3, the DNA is TGTGCCAGCAGCTCCACCAGGGCCGCGGCTGGCTACACCTTC.